This T cell receptor (beta chain) originates from a study of cytomegalovirus exposure and HLA in healthy donors. Study-wide results and caveats: Most TCR sequences were uncommon, yet certain public TCRs appeared in many donors. Analysis was carried out at a later point, and it linked a missense DCLRE1C variant to TCR beta V- and J-gene trimming. When a later analysis was performed, an Asian-associated ancestry cluster reportedly had fewer N-insertions than the roughly 700-donor mean. Later analysis showed TCR association rates varying by HLA locus, highest for DRB1 and lowest for HLA-C.

PCR was performed using 60 Vbeta and 13 Jbeta primers. Sequencing was performed with immunoSEQ multiplex PCR; in TCRdb, only in-frame clones are kept and a portion is missing. The table has roughly 140,000 clones, 75% to 80% seen once; the top ten hold nearly 5%. V dropped 3 bases and J dropped 1 base, with 3 bases sitting between them. Germline V gene lookup returns CDR1 SGHAT and CDR2 FQNNGV. The CDR3 loop spans 12 amino acids. Of note for this clone: Antigen unknown.

This sequence originates from a woman aged 50 to 65 in good health and CMV-seronegative. The specimen was PBMCs. This rearrangement joins TRBV11-2 to TRBJ1-1; D call uncertain. The CDR3 sequence is CASSLRNTEAFF. The CDR3, as DNA: TGTGCCAGCAGCTTGAGGAACACTGAAGCTTTCTTT.